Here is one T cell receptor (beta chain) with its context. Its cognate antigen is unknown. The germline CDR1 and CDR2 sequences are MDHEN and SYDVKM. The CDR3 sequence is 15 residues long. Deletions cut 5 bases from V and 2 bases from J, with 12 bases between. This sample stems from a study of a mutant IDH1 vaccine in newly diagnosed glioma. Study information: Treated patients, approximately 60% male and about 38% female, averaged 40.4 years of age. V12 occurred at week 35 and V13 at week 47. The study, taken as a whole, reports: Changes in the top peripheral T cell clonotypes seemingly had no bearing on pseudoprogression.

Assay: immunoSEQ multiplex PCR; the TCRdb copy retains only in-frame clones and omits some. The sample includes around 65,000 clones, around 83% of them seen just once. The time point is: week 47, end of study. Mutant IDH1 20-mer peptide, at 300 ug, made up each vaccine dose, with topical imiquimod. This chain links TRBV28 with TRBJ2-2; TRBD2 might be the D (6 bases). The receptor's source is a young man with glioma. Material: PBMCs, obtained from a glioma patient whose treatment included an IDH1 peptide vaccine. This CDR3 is CASSSRDLNTGELFF. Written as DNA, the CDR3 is TGTGCCAGCAGTAGCCGGGACTTAAACACCGGGGAGCTGTTTTTT.